What follows are 17 T cell receptor beta chains derived from one specimen sequenced in a study of beta chain features in type 1 diabetes. Study-level findings and limits: There was a moderate but significant shortening of TCRB CDR3s in all four CD4+ subsets of Type 1 diabetes patients.

The antigens for these receptors are not known. Isolated RNA was reverse transcribed in full, so expressed TCRB transcripts were sequenced. Here immunoSEQ multiplex PCR was the method, and the copy in TCRdb shows in-frame clones only, minus some. The sample yields some 360,000 clones, roughly 9.8% seen once. The sequencing input was central memory CD4+ T cells from blood. These receptors originate from a man aged 30 to 45 with type 1 diabetes.

This chain connects TRBV19 to TRBJ2-1; TRBD2 aligns across 12 bases. V trimming: 2 bases; J trimming: 15 bases; junction bases outside the gene matches: 8. This CDR3 spans 14 amino acids. CDR1 LNHDA and CDR2 SQIVND come from the germline V gene (reference sequence). Here the CDR3 reads CASSISTSGSVPFF. DNA for the CDR3: TGTGCCAGTAGTATATCGACTAGCGGGAGTGTGCCGTTCTTC.

A note on this clone: An end of the junction differs from the germline gene, which may be a read error. The genes are TRBV6-1 and TRBJ2-7, with 12 bases identical to TRBD2. CDR3 length: 16 amino acids. The germline gives CDR1 MNHNS, CDR2 SASEGT. The CDR3 sequence is CAISESTSGRRYEQYF. The CDR3 DNA reads TGTGCCATCAGTGAGTCCACTAGCGGGAGGCGGTACGAGCAGTACTTC.

This clone was picked up a small number of times. This chain joins TRBV23-1 and TRBJ1-1; TRBD1 aligns across 9 bases. TRBV23-1 is labeled an ORF, and its function is uncertain. V was pared by 6 bases and J by 4 bases, with 6 bases of the junction left unmatched. This CDR3 is built from 14 residues. In nucleotides, the CDR3 is TGCGCCAGCAGCCAGGGACAGGGAGCCACTGAAGCTTTCTTT. It codes for CASSQGQGATEAFF.

A few counts support this clone. This specimen includes other DNA sequences encoding the same CDR3. The gene calls are TRBV7-3 and TRBJ2-7; 8 nucleotides line up with TRBD2. The CDR3 runs to 14 residues. In germline, CDR1 is SGHTA, CDR2 FQGTGA. V trimming: 5 bases; J trimming: 4 bases; junction bases outside the gene matches: 7. The CDR3 DNA sequence: TGTGCCAGCAGCCTCCAAGCGGGAGATTACGAGCAGTACTTC. Translation gives CASSLQAGDYEQYF. Together with reference TRBV7-3 and TRBJ2-7, the CDR3 gives the full variable domain: GAGVSQTPSNKVTEKGKYVELRCDPISGHTALYWYRQSLGQGPEFLIYFQGTGAADDSGLPNDRFFAVRPEGSVSTLKIQRTERGDSAVYLCASSLQAGDYEQYFGPGTRLTVT.

The V call is TRBV19, the J call TRBJ2-3; a possible D gene is TRBD1 (6 bases). Between the trimmed V and J ends, which lost 7 bases and 5 bases, there was a span of 19 bases. The CDR3 totals 15 residues. Germline values: CDR1 LNHDA, CDR2 SQIVND (reference sequence). The CDR3, as DNA: TGTGCCAGTACCACAGGGCAGCAAGTCGGAGATACGCAGTATTTT. Encoded protein: CASTTGQQVGDTQYF.

The table lists this clone with a few counts. The chain has TRBV5-4 and TRBJ2-7, with a weak D call TRBD1 (6 bases). CDR3 length: 13 amino acids. Trimming shortened V by 4 bases and J by 3 bases, and 11 bases separated the two germline ends. Germline assignment: CDR1 SGHNT and CDR2 YYREEE (reference sequence). The chain's CDR3 is CASSPGQFYEQYF. DNA of the CDR3: TGTGCCAGCAGCCCCGGACAGTTCTACGAGCAGTACTTC.

This clone has just a few counts. V and J are TRBV27 and TRBJ2-7; TRBD2 matches 7 bases. CDR3 length: 14 amino acids. V dropped 6 bases and J dropped 1; count of bases not matched to a gene: 6. CDR1 MNHEY and CDR2 SMNVEV come from the germline V gene (reference sequence). The chain's CDR3 is CASRKRGLSYEQYF. The CDR3, as DNA: TGTGCCAGCAGGAAAAGGGGACTATCCTACGAGCAGTACTTC.

This clone was counted between two and nine times. J is TRBJ1-2 and V is TRBV15; D is ambiguous. From germline, CDR1 is LNHNV and CDR2 YYDKDF (reference sequence). V was shortened by 2 bases and J by 4 bases, with 14 bases between the two germline ends. CDR3 length: 15 residues. In DNA, the CDR3 is TGTGCCACCAGCAGAAGATCGGGAGGCCTCTATGGCTACACCTTC. It yields the protein CATSRRSGGLYGYTF.

This clone was counted only a few times. The chain is built from TRBV28 and TRBJ2-1, with 12 bases matching TRBD2. The CDR3 totals 18 residues. CDR1 is MDHEN and CDR2 is SYDVKM in the germline V gene. Losses at the gene ends were 8 bases for V and 6 bases for J; bases not matched to a gene: 17. The CDR3: CASSTSGSLTNLRNEQFF. DNA of the CDR3: TGTGCCAGCTCGACTAGCGGGAGCCTAACGAATTTACGCAATGAGCAGTTCTTC. The full variable domain, completed using reference TRBV28 and TRBJ2-1, is DVKVTQSSRYLVKRTGEKVFLECVQDMDHENMFWYRQDPGLGLRLIYFSYDVKMKEKGDIPEGYSVSREKKERFSLILESASTNQTSMYLCASSTSGSLTNLRNEQFFGPGTRLTVL.

This clone has only a few counts. The V and J genes are TRBV7-2 and TRBJ2-7; 7 positions match TRBD2. Germline loops: CDR1 SGHTA, CDR2 FQGNSA. V shed 2 bases, J shed 3 bases, and the junction held 1 base outside the gene matches. The CDR3 totals 13 residues. Here the CDR3 reads CASSLLADYEQYF. CDR3 coding DNA: TGTGCCAGCAGCTTACTAGCGGACTACGAGCAGTACTTC.

This clone was seen ten or more times. J is TRBJ2-7 and V is TRBV18, with D perhaps matching TRBD2 (6 bases). Trimming pared 4 bases from V and 2 bases from J, leaving 9 bases between. The germline gives CDR1 KGHSH, CDR2 LQKENI. The CDR3 length is 13 residues. CDR3 sequence reads: CASSREETYEQYF. The CDR3 coding sequence is TGTGCCAGCTCACGGGAGGAGACCTACGAGCAGTACTTC.

The gene calls are TRBV4-3 and TRBJ2-5, with unresolved D. The CDR3 loop spans 14 amino acids. Germline V gene lookup returns CDR1 LGHNA and CDR2 YSLEER. V lost 1 base to trimming and J lost 4 bases, with 10 bases between them. CDR3 bases: TGCGCCAGCAGCCAAGTAGTAGGTCGAGAGACCCAGTACTTC. Amino acid sequence: CASSQVVGRETQYF.

The rearrangement joins TRBV19 to TRBJ2-7, with TRBD1 matching 11 bases. The CDR3 totals 15 residues. Germline-derived CDR1 and CDR2 are LNHDA and SQIVND (reference sequence). The V and J ends lost 4 bases and 2 bases, in that order; junction bases with no gene match: 4. CDR3 coding DNA: TGTGCCAGTAGTAGAGAGGGACAGGGGGCCTACGAGCAGTACTTC. Translation: CASSREGQGAYEQYF. Full variable domain (missing parts from reference TRBV19 and TRBJ2-7): DGGITQSPKYLFRKEGQNVTLSCEQNLNHDAMYWYRQDPGQGLRLIYYSQIVNDFQKGDIAEGYSVSREKKESFPLTVTSAQKNPTAFYLCASSREGQGAYEQYFGPGTRLTVT.

This clone was counted only a few times. This sequence joins TRBV5-4 and TRBJ2-7, with 7 bases fitting TRBD1. Germline loops: CDR1 SGHNT, CDR2 YYREEE (reference sequence). The CDR3 is 15 residues long. With V trimmed by 4 bases and J by 2 bases, 9 bases remained unmatched. In DNA form, the CDR3 reads TGTGCCAGCAGCCAAGTCAGGGGGTATGCCTACGAGCAGTACTTC. Encoded protein: CASSQVRGYAYEQYF.

This clone was seen at least ten times. This chain uses TRBV28 with TRBJ2-1; 11 nucleotides align to TRBD2. This CDR3 is built from 15 residues. The germline gives CDR1 MDHEN, CDR2 SYDVKM. Losses at the gene ends were 4 bases for V and 10 bases for J; bases not matched to a gene: 9. The CDR3 region is CASSSLAGGRREQFF. CDR3 DNA sequence: TGTGCCAGCAGTTCCCTAGCGGGGGGCCGGAGGGAGCAGTTCTTC.

This clone was seen many times. The CDR3 nucleotides are TGTGCCAGCAGCAAAGCGGGACTAGCATCTAGCACAGATACGCAGTATTTT. This translates into CASSKAGLASSTDTQYF. The chain combines TRBV21-1 with TRBJ2-3; the D call of TRBD2 is as the table states it, not checked on the DNA. TRBV21-1 is a recognized pseudogene. The CDR3 is 17 amino acids.

This clone was observed a handful of times. The chain recombines TRBV7-9 with TRBJ1-1; D may be TRBD1 (6 bases). Germline CDR1 is SEHNR and CDR2 is FQNEAQ (reference sequence). Trimming pared 1 base from V and 7 bases from J, leaving 13 bases between. CDR3 length: 14 amino acids. CDR3 DNA sequence: TGTGCCAGCAGCTTAGGGGCAGGGGAGAATGAAGCTTTCTTT. This encodes CASSLGAGENEAFF.